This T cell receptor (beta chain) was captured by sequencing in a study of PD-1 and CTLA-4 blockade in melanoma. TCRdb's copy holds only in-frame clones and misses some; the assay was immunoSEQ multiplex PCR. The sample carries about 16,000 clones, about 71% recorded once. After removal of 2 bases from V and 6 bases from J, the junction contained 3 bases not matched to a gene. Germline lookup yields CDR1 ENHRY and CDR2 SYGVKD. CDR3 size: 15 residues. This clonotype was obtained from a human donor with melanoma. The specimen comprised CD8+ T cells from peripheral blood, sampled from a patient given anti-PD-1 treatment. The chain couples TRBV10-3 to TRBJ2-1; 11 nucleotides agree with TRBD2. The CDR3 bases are TGTGCCATCAGTGAGGGGACTAGCGGAGTCAATGAGCAGTTCTTC. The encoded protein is CAISEGTSGVNEQFF.